This entry describes one T cell receptor (beta chain). Its specificity is unknown. The sample originates from a study of cytomegalovirus exposure and HLA in healthy donors. Whole-study findings and limits: Later analysis demonstrated an association between a missense DCLRE1C variant and TCR beta V- and J-gene trimming.

The CDR3 has 17 amino acids. J was trimmed by 1 base and V by 6 bases; bases with no gene match: 4. Germline V gives CDR1 SNHLY, CDR2 FYNNEI. Amplification used 60 Vbeta primers and 13 Jbeta primers. Measured with immunoSEQ multiplex PCR; TCRdb has only the in-frame clones, and not every one. The top ten clones hold 1.2% of a sample with about 170,000 clones, over 80% of them seen once. The chain uses TRBV2 and TRBJ2-3; 16 nucleotides align to TRBD2. The sample comprised PBMCs. The receptor was isolated from a boy aged 2-9 years in good health and CMV-seronegative. This CDR3 reads CASRLGLAGGGTDTQYF. CDR3 nucleotide sequence: TGTGCCAGCAGATTGGGACTAGCGGGGGGGGGCACAGATACGCAGTATTTT.